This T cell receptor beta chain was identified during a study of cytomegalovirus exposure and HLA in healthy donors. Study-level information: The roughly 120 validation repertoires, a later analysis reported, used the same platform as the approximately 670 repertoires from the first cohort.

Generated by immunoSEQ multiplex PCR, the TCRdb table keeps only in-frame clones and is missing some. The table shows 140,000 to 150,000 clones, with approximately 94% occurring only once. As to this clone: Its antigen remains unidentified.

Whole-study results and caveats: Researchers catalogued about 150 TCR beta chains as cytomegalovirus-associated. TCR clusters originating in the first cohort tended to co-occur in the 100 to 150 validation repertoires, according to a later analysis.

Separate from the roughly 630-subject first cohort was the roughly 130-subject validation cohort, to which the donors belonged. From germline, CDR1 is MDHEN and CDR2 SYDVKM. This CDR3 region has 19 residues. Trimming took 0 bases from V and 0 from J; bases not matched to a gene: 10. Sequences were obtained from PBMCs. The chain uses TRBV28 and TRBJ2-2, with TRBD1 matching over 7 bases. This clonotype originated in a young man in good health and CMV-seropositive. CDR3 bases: TGTGCCAGCAGTTTATGGTGGACAAGGACAGGACCGAACACCGGGGAGCTGTTTTTT. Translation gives CASSLWWTRTGPNTGELFF. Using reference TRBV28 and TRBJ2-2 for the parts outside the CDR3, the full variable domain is DVKVTQSSRYLVKRTGEKVFLECVQDMDHENMFWYRQDPGLGLRLIYFSYDVKMKEKGDIPEGYSVSREKKERFSLILESASTNQTSMYLCASSLWWTRTGPNTGELFFGEGSRLTVL.